This record concerns one T cell receptor (beta chain) sequence. In Seattle, patients joined the study during active infection and were tracked longitudinally. Here immunoSEQ multiplex PCR was the method, and the copy in TCRdb shows in-frame clones only, minus some. This table has tens of thousands of clones, about nine tenths appearing once. The source of the sample is a study of blood T cell repertoires in COVID-19. The CDR3 extends over 16 amino acids. Germline V gives CDR1 SGHNT, CDR2 YYREEE (reference sequence). With 3 bases clipped from V and 2 bases from J, the junction kept 11 bases outside the gene matches.

This clonotype originated in a woman older than 75 with COVID-19, enrolled during active disease. Sequencing input: peripheral blood. The rearrangement links TRBV5-4 to TRBJ2-7; TRBD1 matches 7 bases. The CDR3 DNA follows: TGTGCCAGCAGCTCAGCTAACAGGGGTTTTGCCTACGAGCAGTACTTC. Protein sequence: CASSSANRGFAYEQYF.